The source of this TCR beta chain is a study of identical twins. As concerns this clonotype: An end of the junction differs from the germline gene, which may be a read error.

The CDR3 covers 14 residues. Via MiXCR, TCRdb re-called the 5' RACE reads, giving one row per CDR3 protein. Among 500,000 to 550,000 distinct CDR3 sequences, more than 20% were seen once, and the ten largest hold approximately 0.52%. In addition, the sample was reused for a study of yellow fever vaccine responses in identical twins.

Material: CD4+ T cells sorted from blood. This sequence joins TRBV12-3 or TRBV12-4 and TRBJ2-5; TRBD2 is a possible D gene (6 bases). The TCR was taken from a woman aged 18-30 years in good health. The CDR3 nucleotides are TGTGCCAGCAGCAACTGGGACTTCCAAGAGGCCCAGTACTTC. Its protein product is CASSNWDFQEAQYF.